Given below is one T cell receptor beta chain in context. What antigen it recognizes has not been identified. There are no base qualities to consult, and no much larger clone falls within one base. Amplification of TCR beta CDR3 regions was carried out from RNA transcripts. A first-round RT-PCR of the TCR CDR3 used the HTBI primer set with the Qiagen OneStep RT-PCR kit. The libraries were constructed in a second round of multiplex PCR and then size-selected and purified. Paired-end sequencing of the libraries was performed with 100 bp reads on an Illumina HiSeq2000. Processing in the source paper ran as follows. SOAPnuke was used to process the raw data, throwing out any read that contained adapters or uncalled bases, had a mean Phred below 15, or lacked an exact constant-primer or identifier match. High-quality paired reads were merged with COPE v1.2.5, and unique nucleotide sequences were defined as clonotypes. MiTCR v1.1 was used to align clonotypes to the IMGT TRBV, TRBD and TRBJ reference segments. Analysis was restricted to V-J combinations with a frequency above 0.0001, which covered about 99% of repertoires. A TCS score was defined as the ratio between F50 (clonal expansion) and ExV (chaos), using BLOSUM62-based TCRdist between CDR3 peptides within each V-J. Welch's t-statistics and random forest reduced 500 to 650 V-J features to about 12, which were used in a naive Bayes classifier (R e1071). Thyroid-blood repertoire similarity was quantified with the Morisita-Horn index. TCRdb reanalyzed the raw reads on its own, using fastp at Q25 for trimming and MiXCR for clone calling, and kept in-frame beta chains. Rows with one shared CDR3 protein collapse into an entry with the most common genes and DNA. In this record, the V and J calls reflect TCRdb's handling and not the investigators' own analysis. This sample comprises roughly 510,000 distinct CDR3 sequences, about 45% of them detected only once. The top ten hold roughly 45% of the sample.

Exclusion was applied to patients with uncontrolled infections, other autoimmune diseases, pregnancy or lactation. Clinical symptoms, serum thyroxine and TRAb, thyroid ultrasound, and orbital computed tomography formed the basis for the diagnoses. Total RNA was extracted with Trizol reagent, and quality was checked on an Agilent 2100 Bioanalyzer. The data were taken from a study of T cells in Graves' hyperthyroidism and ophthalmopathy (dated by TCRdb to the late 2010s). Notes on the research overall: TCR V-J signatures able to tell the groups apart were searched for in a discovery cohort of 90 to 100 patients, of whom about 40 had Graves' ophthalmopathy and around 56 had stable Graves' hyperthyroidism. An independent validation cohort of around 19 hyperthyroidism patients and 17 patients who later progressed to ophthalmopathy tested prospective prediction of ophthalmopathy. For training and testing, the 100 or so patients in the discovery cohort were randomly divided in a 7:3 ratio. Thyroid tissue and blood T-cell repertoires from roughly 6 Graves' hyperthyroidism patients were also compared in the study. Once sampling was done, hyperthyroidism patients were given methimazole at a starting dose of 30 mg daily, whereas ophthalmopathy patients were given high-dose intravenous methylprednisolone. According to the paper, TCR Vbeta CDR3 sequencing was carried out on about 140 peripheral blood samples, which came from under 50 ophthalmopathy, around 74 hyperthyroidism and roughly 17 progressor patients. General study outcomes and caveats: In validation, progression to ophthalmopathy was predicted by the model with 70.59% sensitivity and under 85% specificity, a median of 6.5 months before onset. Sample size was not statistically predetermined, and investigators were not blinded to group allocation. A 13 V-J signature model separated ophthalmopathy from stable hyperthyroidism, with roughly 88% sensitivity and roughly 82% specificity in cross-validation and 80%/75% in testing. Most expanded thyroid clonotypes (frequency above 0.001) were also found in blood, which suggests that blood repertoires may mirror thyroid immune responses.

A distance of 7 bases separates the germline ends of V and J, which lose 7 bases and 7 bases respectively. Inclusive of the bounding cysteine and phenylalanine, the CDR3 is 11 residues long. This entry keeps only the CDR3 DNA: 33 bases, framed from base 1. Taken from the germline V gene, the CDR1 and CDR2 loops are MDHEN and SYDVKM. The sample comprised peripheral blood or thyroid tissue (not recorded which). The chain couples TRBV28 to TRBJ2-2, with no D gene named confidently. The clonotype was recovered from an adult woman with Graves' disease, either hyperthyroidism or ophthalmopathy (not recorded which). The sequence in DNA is TGTGCCAGCAAACGAGTCGGGGAGCTGTTTTTT. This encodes CASKRVGELFF.